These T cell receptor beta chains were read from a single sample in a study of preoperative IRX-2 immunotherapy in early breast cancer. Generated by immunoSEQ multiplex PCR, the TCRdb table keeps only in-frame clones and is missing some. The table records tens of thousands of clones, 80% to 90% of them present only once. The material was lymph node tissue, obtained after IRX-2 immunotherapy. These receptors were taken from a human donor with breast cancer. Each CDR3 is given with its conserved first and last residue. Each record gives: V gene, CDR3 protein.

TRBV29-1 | CSGGQAYAEQYF
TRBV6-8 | CASSRETSGFGQPQHF
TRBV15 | CATSRGQGGYNEQFF
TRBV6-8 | CASSQGVGQETQYF
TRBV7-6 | CASSLGRTINNYGYTF
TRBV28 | CASRSEGLYGYTF
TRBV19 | CASSHGGGGYTF
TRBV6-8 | CASSTHTGELFF
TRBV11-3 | CASENRGGLANYGYTF
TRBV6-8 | CASNELTWLYQPQHF
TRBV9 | CASSEAGSLSQPQHF
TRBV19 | CASSGFHISKEPQHF
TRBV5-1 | CASSKTGSEAYEQYF
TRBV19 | CASSIDPGVQETQYF
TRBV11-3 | CASSSTGTGMAGELFF
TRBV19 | CASSISGYRADTSTDTQYF
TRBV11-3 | CASSLWVEGNTIYF
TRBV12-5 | CASKEETEPNTEAFF
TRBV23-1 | CASSQDMVNYGYTF
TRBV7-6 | CASSLGLAGSEQYF
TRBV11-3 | CASSPNRDRGRGSPLHF
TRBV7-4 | CASSLDGFYGYTF
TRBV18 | CASSPRGVHEQYF
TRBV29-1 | CSVRLNTDTQYF
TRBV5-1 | CASNTGTGDTEAFF
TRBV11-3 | CASGPTGVGTGELFF
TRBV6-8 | CASSYSDRGGYGYTF
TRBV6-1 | CASSEVGSRNSPLHF
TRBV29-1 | CSVVIAGTTGELFF
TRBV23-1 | CASSQETILTWDTEAFF
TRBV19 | CASSIPRGATGELFF
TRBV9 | CASRSGGATITQETQYF
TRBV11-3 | CASSLSPRASGGSYEQYF
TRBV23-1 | CASSPSPDRSGTQYF
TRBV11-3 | CASRDSSMNTEAFF
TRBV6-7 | CATLVDTEAFF
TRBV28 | CASSPPGRDSTPLHF
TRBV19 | CASSSQDTGGYGYTF
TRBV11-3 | CASSFRRHRIYNEQFF
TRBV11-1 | CASSLVPDRVEAFF